The rows below give T cell receptor beta chains drawn from one sample of a study of OX40 agonist ivuxolimab in advanced cancers. The table came from immunoSEQ multiplex PCR; TCRdb's copy has only in-frame clones and leaves some out. Seen here are tens of thousands of clones, about 81% observed once, and the top ten hold approximately 0.38%. The sequenced sample was CD4+ or CD8+ T cells sorted from blood, obtained in a trial of the OX40 agonist ivuxolimab. Receptor source: an adult with an advanced solid tumor such as melanoma, head and neck, liver or kidney cancer. The CDR3 runs from the conserved cysteine through the conserved F or W.

>TRBV30|TRBJ2-7|12
CAWSVGRYEQYF
>TRBV9|TRBJ1-1|12
CASREGNTEAFF
>TRBV18|TRBJ1-1|16
CASSPQVSTGGTEAFF
>TRBV27|TRBJ1-1|16
CASSFGQGLAKSEAFF
>TRBV14|TRBJ2-5|18
CASSQDVLAGGRQETQYF
>TRBV18|TRBJ2-7|14
CASSVDSSTYEQYF
>TRBV7-8|TRBJ2-1|13
CASSLGRVNEQFF
>TRBV28|TRBJ2-7|13
CASSFGVSYEQYF
>TRBV9|TRBJ1-2|12
CASGEQGGGYTF
>TRBV28|TRBJ2-1|13
CASTLAGYNEQFF
>TRBV6-6|TRBJ2-1|13
CASSAGGETEQFF
>TRBV11-1|TRBJ2-1|13
CASSRRGAGEQFF
>TRBV6-6|TRBJ1-1|14
CASSRQVTITEAFF
>TRBV19|TRBJ1-1|13
CASTRGEHFVAFF
>TRBV7-2|TRBJ2-3|16
CASSLARLAGTDTQYF
>TRBV28|TRBJ2-7|15
CASNPPGQGTYEQYF
>TRBV10-3|TRBJ2-5|13
CAIRGSGMETQYF
>TRBV18|TRBJ1-4|14
CASSPYTGNEKLFF
>TRBV28|TRBJ1-1|12
CASSLVDTEAFF
>TRBV19|TRBJ2-5|17
CASSIARRQGPSGTQYF
>TRBV7-2|TRBJ2-3|16
CASSSRLAGDTDTQYF
>TRBV6-4|TRBJ2-4|13
CRLRSLAKNIQYF
>TRBV28|TRBJ1-6|12
CASSSRRPPLHF
>TRBV5-1|TRBJ2-2|16
CASSLRLARNTGELFF
>TRBV12-2|TRBJ2-1|16
CASRFRTSGGDNEQFF
>TRBV6-5|TRBJ1-5|15
CASTLRGASNQPQHF
>TRBV28|TRBJ1-2|11
CASNGNYGYTF
>TRBV19|TRBJ1-6|12
CASRSQWESLHF
>TRBV7-2|TRBJ1-5|16
CASSPNGGISNQPQHF
>TRBV9|TRBJ2-1|16
CASSRSTGGAVNEQFF
>TRBV7-9|TRBJ2-3|14
CASSAQTSKDTQYF
>TRBV5-8|TRBJ2-7|17
CASRLVRVTNFFSEQYF
>TRBV28|TRBJ1-2|14
CASSLQTGGYGYTF
>TRBV15|TRBJ2-5|15
CATSRGGVQAETQYF
>TRBV15|TRBJ2-2|12
CATSRYPGELFF
>TRBV11-2|TRBJ1-1|13
CASSVQENTEAFF
>TRBV11-2|TRBJ2-4|14
CASSAGQGLNIQYF
>TRBV29-1|TRBJ1-1|13
CSVGKQANTEAFF
>TRBV5-4|TRBJ2-4|15
CASSWGGLAKNIQYF
>TRBV18|TRBJ2-3|14
CASNPGQVTDTQYF
>TRBV6-1|TRBJ1-5|20
CASSEYSEGRDLLSNQPQHF
>TRBV28|TRBJ2-1|14
CASSIPGPTNEQFF
>TRBV5-4|TRBJ2-7|16
CASSLLGTKMAYEQYF
>TRBV5-8|TRBJ1-4|16
CASSLAWTGGAEKLFF
>TRBV19|TRBJ2-7|13
CASSIGRGDEQYF
>TRBV2|TRBJ2-7|18
CASSVTPGRDRASHEQYF
>TRBV7-8|TRBJ1-1|13
CASSPPPNTEAFF
>TRBV5-4|TRBJ2-7|18
CASSLATRTRQSLVEQYF
>TRBV7-9|TRBJ1-1|13
CASSLAGNTEAFF
>TRBV28|TRBJ1-2|16
CASSRYGQESNYGYTF
>TRBV5-6|TRBJ2-1|12
CASSLLDNEQFF
>TRBV28|TRBJ1-1|14
CASTLGPAYTEAFF
>TRBV2|TRBJ1-1|14
CASRGTGISTEAFF
>TRBV5-6|TRBJ1-6|14
CASSIVGQGSPLHF
>TRBV4-3|TRBJ2-1|13
CASSQGHSNEQFF
>TRBV14|TRBJ2-1|17
CASSLVNVLESYNEQFF
>TRBV9|TRBJ1-1|14
CASNQRGTDTEAFF